These T cell receptor beta chains were read from a single sample in a study of vaccination and CD4 T cells after COVID-19. TCRdb re-analysed the PCR reads in MiXCR, keeping a single row per CDR3 protein. The repertoire holds approximately 19,000 distinct CDR3 sequences, with about 73% as singletons. These receptors have no known antigen. Sequenced sample: CD4+ T cells from blood, cultured in vitro. These receptors were taken from a human donor who had recovered from COVID-19. Each CDR3 is given with its conserved first and last residue. D genes are given only for firm matches. The listing skips clone size in some rows; elsewhere it reads once, few, many or a size class.

clone size,J gene,V gene,D gene,CDR3 length,CDR3 DNA,CDR3 protein
few,TRBJ2-7,TRBV20-1,NA,13,TGCAGTGCCCCAGCCACAAACTCCTACGAGCAGTACTTC,CSAPATNSYEQYF
NA,TRBJ2-5,TRBV24-1,TRBD2,17,TGTGCCACCAGTGAGTCCAGCGGGAGTCTATCGAAAGAGACCCAGTACTTC,CATSESSGSLSKETQYF
few,TRBJ2-5,TRBV18,NA,13,TGTGCCAGCTCGGGACAAAACCAAGAGACCCAGTACTTC,CASSGQNQETQYF
NA,TRBJ2-7,TRBV27,TRBD2,15,TGTGCCAGCCGACGATCTAGCGGGACATCCTACGAGCAGTACTTC,CASRRSSGTSYEQYF
once,TRBJ2-7,TRBV27,NA,13,TGTGCCAGCAGTTCGACAGGACCCTACGAGCAGTACTTC,CASSSTGPYEQYF
NA,TRBJ2-7,TRBV18,TRBD1,14,TGTGCCAGCCACAAGACAGGGAGCTCCAACGAGCAGTACTTC,CASHKTGSSNEQYF
once,TRBJ1-6,TRBV28,NA,12,TGTGCCAGCAGTCAGGGTTATTCACCCCTCCACTTT,CASSQGYSPLHF
NA,TRBJ2-5,TRBV7-9,TRBD1,18,TGTGCCAGCAGCCCCCGGGACAGGGGGCGAGGGTGGAAAGAGACCCAGTACTTC,CASSPRDRGRGWKETQYF
NA,TRBJ2-6,TRBV6-5,NA,17,TGTGCCAGCAGTTATTGGCAGGGCAACTCCGGGGCCAACGTCCTGACTTTC,CASSYWQGNSGANVLTF
NA,TRBJ2-7,TRBV28,NA,13,TGTGCCAGCAGTTTAACGAGGGGTTACGAGCAGTACTTC,CASSLTRGYEQYF
NA,TRBJ2-5,TRBV6-5,TRBD2,16,TGTGCCAGCAGTTACTCAGTTAGCGGGGCACAAGAGACCCAGTACTTC,CASSYSVSGAQETQYF
NA,TRBJ1-1,TRBV10-3,NA,14,TGTGCCATCAGTGAGTCAGGGGAATATACTGAAGCTTTCTTT,CAISESGEYTEAFF
once,TRBJ2-5,TRBV5-1,NA,15,TGCGCCAGCAGCTTGGACGGGCAGGGCCCTCCGACCCAGTACTTC,CASSLDGQGPPTQYF
NA,TRBJ2-7,TRBV2,NA,14,TGTGCCAGCAGTGTGGAAAAAGGGGCCTACGAGCAGTACTTC,CASSVEKGAYEQYF
NA,TRBJ2-4,TRBV7-9,NA,14,TGTGCCAGCAGCTTAAGTTGGATAGCGGCCCTTCAGTACTTC,CASSLSWIAALQYF
NA,TRBJ1-6,TRBV6-5,NA,14,TGTGCCAGCAGTTACGGGGCTAGTAATTCACCCCTCCACTTT,CASSYGASNSPLHF
NA,TRBJ1-1,TRBV20-1,NA,12,TGCAGTGCCCCCAACTATGGGACGCAAGCTTTCTTT,CSAPNYGTQAFF
NA,TRBJ2-7,TRBV11-2,TRBD2,13,TGTGCCAGCAGCCTGGGACTAGAATACGAGCAGTACTTC,CASSLGLEYEQYF
NA,TRBJ1-2,TRBV6-2/TRBV6-3,NA,11,TGTGCCAGCGGGACCTTCTATGGCTACACCTTC,CASGTFYGYTF
NA,TRBJ2-1,TRBV27,TRBD1,16,TGTGCCAGCAGTTTACCCATGGGGACAGGGTACAATGAGCAGTTCTTC,CASSLPMGTGYNEQFF
few,TRBJ2-1,TRBV7-6,NA,16,TGTGCCAGCAGCTTAGGGGGGAGGAGCTCCTACAATGAGCAGTTCTTC,CASSLGGRSSYNEQFF
NA,TRBJ2-3,TRBV11-2,NA,15,TGTGCCAGCAGTTCAATCAGGGCAAGCACAGATACGCAGTATTTT,CASSSIRASTDTQYF
NA,TRBJ1-5,TRBV6-5,NA,17,TGTGCCAGCAGTTACTCGAGACGGGGGGGGAGCAATCAGCCCCAGCATTTT,CASSYSRRGGSNQPQHF
NA,TRBJ2-7,TRBV20-1,NA,13,TGCAGTGCTAAGTTACCGGGGACGAACGAGCAGTACTTC,CSAKLPGTNEQYF